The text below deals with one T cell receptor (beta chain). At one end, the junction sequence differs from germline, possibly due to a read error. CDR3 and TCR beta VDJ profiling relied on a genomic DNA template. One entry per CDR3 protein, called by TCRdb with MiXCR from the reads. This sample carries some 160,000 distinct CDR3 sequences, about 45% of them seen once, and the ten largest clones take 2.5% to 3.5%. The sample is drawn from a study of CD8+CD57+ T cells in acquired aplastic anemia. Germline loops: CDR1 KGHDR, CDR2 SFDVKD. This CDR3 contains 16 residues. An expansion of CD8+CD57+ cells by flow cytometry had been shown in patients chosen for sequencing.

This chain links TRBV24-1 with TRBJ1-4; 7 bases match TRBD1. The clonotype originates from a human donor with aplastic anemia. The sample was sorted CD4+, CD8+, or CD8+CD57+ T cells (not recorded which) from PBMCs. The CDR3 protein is CVTSDLGQGEAEKLFF. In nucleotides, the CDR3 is TGTGTCACCAGTGATTTAGGGCAGGGGGAAGCTGAAAAACTGTTTTTT.